This is a list of T cell receptor beta chains from one sample in a study of vaccination and CD4 T cells after COVID-19. The antigens for these receptors are not known. In TCRdb, the PCR reads were re-called with MiXCR into one record per CDR3 protein. The sample carries 7,000 to 9,000 distinct CDR3 sequences, 65% recorded once. Sequencing was done on a sample of CD4+ T cells from blood, cultured in vitro. These receptors were obtained from a human donor who had recovered from COVID-19. Both conserved end residues are part of each CDR3.

>TRBJ2-7|TRBV11-3
CASSESGGPSYEQYF
>TRBJ1-1|TRBV5-4
CASSTKDRGNTEAFF
>TRBJ1-6|TRBV6-1
CASRSRVGSLSSYNSPLHF
>TRBJ1-3|TRBV28
CASSLGRTQTGNTIYF
>TRBJ2-3|TRBV20-1
CSASPAGSLSDTQYF
>TRBJ1-4|TRBV20-1
CSARGTTNEKLFF
>TRBJ2-6|TRBV6-5
CASSYRGEGSGANVLTF
>TRBJ2-1|TRBV20-1
CSATKTGNSYNEQFF
>TRBJ1-1|TRBV21-1
CASSWGLVASDLNTEAFF
>TRBJ2-4|TRBV29-1
CSVVGGAKDIQYF
>TRBJ2-1|TRBV11-2
CASSAFAGLGGGEQFF
>TRBJ2-1|TRBV11-2
CASSLSAREQFF
>TRBJ2-5|TRBV2
CASSRQGAGETQYF
>TRBJ2-3|TRBV24-1
CATSLSTDTQYF
>TRBJ1-6|TRBV12-3/TRBV12-4
CATANRGLGSPLHF
>TRBJ1-6|TRBV6-2/TRBV6-3
CASGQAITGPLHF
>TRBJ2-7|TRBV4-1
CASSQDRVSEQYF
>TRBJ2-5|TRBV15
CATSRDRGLETQYF
>TRBJ2-3|TRBV20-1
CSASGVPGTDTQYF
>TRBJ1-2|TRBV6-5
CASSYSKSATAPYGYTF
>TRBJ2-2|TRBV7-2
CASSSPLTDTQYFGPGTRELFF
>TRBJ1-3|TRBV20-1
CSATGTGNTIYF
>TRBJ1-4|TRBV7-9
CAGGRGNEKLFF
>TRBJ2-1|TRBV15
CATSLRSSQQFF
>TRBJ1-1|TRBV27
CASSPRTPGRNTEAFF
>TRBJ1-1|TRBV25-1
CASSILGTEAFF
>TRBJ2-7|TRBV28
CASSLHSYEQYF
>TRBJ2-3|TRBV6-1
CASRPRLAGGPLHHTDTQYF
>TRBJ1-5|TRBV27
CASSSGQGNQPQHF
>TRBJ1-2|TRBV5-1
CASSGRPQPKFGYTF
>TRBJ2-2|TRBV28
CASSTTGGNTGELFF
>TRBJ2-5|TRBV12-3/TRBV12-4
CASSLAREGETQYF
>TRBJ1-6|TRBV11-2
CASGNNSPLHF
>TRBJ1-5|TRBV6-1
CASSRQGSKNQPQHF
>TRBJ1-5|TRBV5-4
CASSPDPTANQPQHF
>TRBJ2-7|TRBV15
CATSRFSDGTYEQYF
>TRBJ2-5|TRBV7-8
CASGAGWETQYF
>TRBJ2-7|TRBV11-3
CASSFGEGRGDYF
>TRBJ2-5|TRBV20-1
CSAKSTSGGVQETQYF
>TRBJ1-2|TRBV7-2
CASSLATGNYGYTF
>TRBJ2-7|TRBV28
CASSSQGPEQYF
>TRBJ2-4|TRBV2
CASSARDTVKNIQYF
>TRBJ2-6|TRBV5-1
CASSLAGTGEGANVLTF
>TRBJ1-3|TRBV7-8
CASIITPSGNTIYF
>TRBJ2-7|TRBV11-3
CASSTGLAGGINEQYF
>TRBJ1-3|TRBV6-2/TRBV6-3
CQTRRVAGNTIYF